The rows below give T cell receptor beta chains drawn from one sample of a study of T-cell memory formation after mild COVID-19. TCRdb passed the 5' RACE reads through MiXCR, listing each CDR3 protein once. The table includes more than 110,000 distinct CDR3 sequences, about 23% detected once. The material sequenced was PBMCs or a T cell subset sorted from them (not recorded which). Receptors were obtained from an adult woman who had mild COVID-19 (a few samples of this study predate the infection). Cell type and time point are not known. CDR3s include the opening cysteine and the closing phenylalanine or tryptophan.

V gene	CDR3 length	J gene	CDR3 protein
TRBV2	14	TRBJ1-2	CASTRLPGAEGYTF
TRBV20-1	16	TRBJ2-3	CSARDTASGSTDTQYF
TRBV29-1	13	TRBJ2-1	CSVDFSGRGEQFF
TRBV12-3/TRBV12-4	15	TRBJ2-3	CASSLTRLATDTQYF
TRBV7-9	13	TRBJ1-5	CASSGGSLRPQHF
TRBV29-1	12	TRBJ2-2	CSVSITAGELFF
TRBV6-5	16	TRBJ2-1	CASSYVTGTLYDEQFF
TRBV7-9	19	TRBJ2-1	CASSSLAGGPSDSYNEQFF
TRBV27	14	TRBJ1-1	CASSWGGEGTEAFF
TRBV7-6	13	TRBJ2-7	CASSPHVGGEQYF
TRBV5-1	14	TRBJ2-7	CASSPRGENYEQYF
TRBV28	15	TRBJ1-4	CASSPPGRNAEKLFF
TRBV4-2	18	TRBJ2-1	CASSPARSGTSGGDEQFF
TRBV9	15	TRBJ2-5	CASSVGTSGQETQYF
TRBV20-1	12	TRBJ2-1	CSARDFFNEQFF
TRBV12-3/TRBV12-4	14	TRBJ2-7	CASTSGYEAYEQYF
TRBV29-1	13	TRBJ1-2	CSVVGQGGYGYTF
TRBV10-3	14	TRBJ2-7	CAISEQGLGYEQYF
TRBV7-6	13	TRBJ2-4	CASSFDGRNIQYF
TRBV4-1	15	TRBJ1-2	CASSPQGDLLYGYTF
TRBV4-3	18	TRBJ2-5	CASSQGPAREQGGETQYF
TRBV20-1	18	TRBJ2-3	CSARDVGQTVRSTDTQYF
TRBV7-9	16	TRBJ2-7	CASSTGVGLSSYEQYF
TRBV5-1	16	TRBJ2-2	CASSLDRAVGTGELFF
TRBV2	13	TRBJ2-3	CATLAGATDTQYF
TRBV5-1	14	TRBJ2-7	CASSFRQAASEQYF
TRBV20-1	15	TRBJ2-7	CSAHHLAGATYEQYF
TRBV7-9	18	TRBJ1-2	CASSSSSPATPGDYGYTF
TRBV20-1	15	TRBJ2-6	CSAQGWVYGANVLTF
TRBV5-1	13	TRBJ2-3	CASEEAGTDTQYF
TRBV27	14	TRBJ2-1	CASSLGVKVDEQFF
TRBV29-1	12	TRBJ1-2	CSVPGQGAGYTF
TRBV13	13	TRBJ1-2	CASSLGQTYGYTF
TRBV7-9	13	TRBJ1-1	CASRDVMNTEAFF
TRBV6-5	14	TRBJ1-2	CASSSVGAAYGYTF
TRBV27	14	TRBJ2-1	CASSLKSTYNEQFF
TRBV6-5	16	TRBJ1-1	CASSYSRDGLNTEAFF
TRBV11-3	16	TRBJ2-1	CASSLSSLAPYNEQFF
TRBV7-8	14	TRBJ1-1	CASSPDSLNTEAFF
TRBV4-3	15	TRBJ2-1	CASSQDAGSYNEQFF